This TCR beta chain was sequenced for a study of PD-L1 blockade in urothelial cancer. Study context: Atezolizumab therapy began for patients in about 2014, dosed at 1,200 mg intravenously every 3 weeks.

The CDR3 has 15 amino acids. The germline V gene encodes CDR1 MGHRA and CDR2 YSYEKL. V was clipped by 4 bases and J by 4 bases; unmatched bases: 8. Documented time point: peripheral blood 6 weeks after treatment start. The patients' disease, urothelial carcinoma, was locally advanced or metastatic. Some clones are missing from TCRdb's copy, which holds only in-frame ones; the method was immunoSEQ multiplex PCR. Here the sample spans some 120,000 clones, around 88% being singletons. The J gene is TRBJ1-2, the V gene TRBV4-1; 8 nucleotides line up with TRBD1. Here the sequenced sample was PBMCs, taken around atezolizumab (anti-PD-L1) treatment. This sequence was found in a man aged 55 to 70 with urothelial cancer. DNA for the CDR3: TGCGCCAGCAGCCCCTTGGACAGGGCTTTCTATGGCTACACCTTC. This sequence encodes CASSPLDRAFYGYTF.